What follows are 23 T cell receptor beta chains derived from one specimen sequenced in a study of Graves' ophthalmopathy and Graves' hyperthyroidism. The authors amplified TCR beta CDR3 regions from RNA transcripts. RT-PCR was first run with HTBI primers, then multiplex PCR in a second round. One entry per CDR3 protein results from TCRdb running MiXCR on the multiplex PCR reads. This table holds about 400,000 distinct CDR3 sequences, around 19% found once. The specimen was peripheral blood. The receptors shown here come from a woman under 30 with Graves' ophthalmopathy.

This clonotype has at least ten counts. The V and J genes are TRBV28 and TRBJ1-5; D call uncertain. The CDR3 covers 11 residues. V was cut by 10 bases and J by 3 bases, with 7 bases left in between. In germline, CDR1 is MDHEN, CDR2 SYDVKM. The CDR3 bases are TGTGCCACCAGAAACAATCAGCCCCAGCATTTT. Translation gives CATRNNQPQHF.

This clonotype was seen many times. CDR3 nucleotide sequence: TGTGCCAGCAGCCTTGCGGCGGGACTAGCGGGGGGCGAGCAGTACTTC. Encoded protein: CASSLAAGLAGGEQYF. The rearrangement joins TRBV11-1 to TRBJ2-7; 15 positions match TRBD2. With V trimmed by 5 bases and J by 6 bases, 8 bases remained unmatched. This CDR3 region has 16 residues. Germline lookup yields CDR1 SGHAT and CDR2 FQDESV (reference sequence).

This clonotype was picked up many times. This chain connects TRBV29-1 to TRBJ2-5; no clear D gene. Trimming took 2 bases from V and 4 from J, leaving 2 bases between them. This CDR3 comprises 10 residues. Looked up from germline, CDR1 is SQVTM and CDR2 is ANQGSEA. In nucleotides, the CDR3 is TGCAGCGTTGAACGAGAGACCCAGTACTTC. Translation gives CSVERETQYF.

This clonotype was recorded many times. Just one base apart from a much larger clone, this may be a read error. V is TRBV6-1 and J is TRBJ1-3; possible D gene TRBD1, 5 bases. This CDR3 region has 15 residues. Germline CDR1 is MNHNS and CDR2 is SASEGT. The V end lost 8 bases, the J end lost 4 bases, and 18 bases lay between the germline ends. The CDR3 DNA reads as TGTGCCAGCGAAGGGGTCCGGGCGAGAGGAAACACCATATATTTT. It encodes CASEGVRARGNTIYF.

The rearrangement joins TRBV24-1 to TRBJ1-5; possibly TRBD1 for D (5 bases). The CDR3 consists of 14 residues. Trimming removed 0 bases at V and 7 bases at J, with 9 bases between. Germline-derived CDR1 and CDR2 are KGHDR and SFDVKD. For the CDR3, the DNA is TGTGCCACCAGTGATTTGACAGGCGAACAGCCCCAGCATTTT. This encodes CATSDLTGEQPQHF.

This clonotype was seen at least ten times. The V and J genes are TRBV2 and TRBJ1-1; D is unresolved. This CDR3 spans 11 amino acids. With 2 bases removed from V and 6 bases from J, the gap between germline ends came to 4 bases. Germline CDR1 reads SNHLY; CDR2 reads FYNNEI. The CDR3 here is CASSERPEAFF. The CDR3 DNA reads TGTGCCAGCAGTGAAAGACCTGAAGCTTTCTTT. Full variable domain (outside the CDR3, taken from reference TRBV2 and TRBJ1-1): EPEVTQTPSHQVTQMGQEVILRCVPISNHLYFYWYRQILGQKVEFLVSFYNNEISEKSEIFDDQFSVERPDGSNFTLKIRSTKLEDSAMYFCASSERPEAFFGQGTRLTVV.

In this sample, this clonotype turned up many times. DNA of the CDR3: TGTGCCAGCAGCTTAGCTCCTAGCGGGAGGGTGGGAGATACGCAGTATTTT. The encoded protein is CASSLAPSGRVGDTQYF. The genes are TRBV7-2 and TRBJ2-3, with 12 bases aligning to TRBD2. CDR1 SGHTA and CDR2 FQGNSA come from the germline V gene. V lost 0 bases, J lost 5 bases, and 6 bases stayed unmatched. The CDR3 is 17 amino acids. Full variable domain (missing parts from reference TRBV7-2 and TRBJ2-3): GAGVSQSPSNKVTEKGKDVELRCDPISGHTALYWYRQSLGQGLEFLIYFQGNSAPDKSGLPSDRFSAERTGGSVSTLTIQRTQQEDSAVYLCASSLAPSGRVGDTQYFGPGTRLTVL.

This clonotype showed up many times. The J gene is TRBJ1-1, the V gene TRBV20-1; D may be TRBD1 (5 bases). CDR3 length: 13 amino acids. Germline V gene data show CDR1 as DFQATT and CDR2 as SNEGSKA (reference sequence). Trimming left V 3 bases short and J 6 bases short, with 14 bases between. CDR3 sequence: CSARKGREAEAFF. The CDR3 DNA is TGCAGTGCTAGGAAGGGCAGGGAGGCTGAAGCTTTCTTT.

This clonotype was found many times. The chain is built from TRBV28 and TRBJ1-1; the D is unclear. Germline assignment: CDR1 MDHEN and CDR2 SYDVKM. Trimming cost V 7 bases and J 8 bases, with 17 bases left between them. This CDR3 region has 13 residues. The CDR3 region is CASTYFRAGEAFF. CDR3 in DNA: TGTGCCAGCACCTATTTTAGGGCAGGAGAAGCTTTCTTT.

This clonotype occurred many times. The V call is TRBV10-2, the J call TRBJ2-2; D uncertain. The CDR3 extends over 12 amino acids. V lost 7 bases to trimming and J lost 6 bases, with 9 bases between them. The germline CDR1 and CDR2 sequences are WSHSY and SAAADI. CDR3 DNA: TGCGCCAGCAAGCTTGACTCCGGGGAGCTGTTTTTT. Amino acids: CASKLDSGELFF.

This clonotype was picked up many times. The chain joins TRBV29-1 to TRBJ2-7; TRBD1 agrees at 9 bases. Germline trimming cut 4 bases from V and 4 bases from J; bases unmatched to any gene: 8. Per germline, CDR1 SQVTM and CDR2 ANQGSEA. CDR3 length: 14 amino acids. CDR3 loop: CSVVGDRERYEQYF. CDR3 nucleotide sequence: TGCAGCGTTGTAGGGGACAGGGAACGATACGAGCAGTACTTC.

This clonotype was observed many times. The chain has TRBV12-3 or TRBV12-4 and TRBJ2-7; perhaps TRBD1 as D (6 bases). The CDR3 covers 15 residues. Trimming stripped 5 bases from V and 7 bases from J, with 21 bases between. The DNA for the CDR3 is TGTGCCAGCAGTCCTTCGAACAGGGCTGTCTCGGAGCAGTACTTC. It specifies CASSPSNRAVSEQYF.

This clonotype was seen ten or more times. This chain joins TRBV6-1 and TRBJ2-2; D is perhaps TRBD2 (6 bases). Germline V lookup: CDR1 MNHNS, CDR2 SASEGT. Trimming left V 6 bases short and J 6 bases short, with 17 bases between. The CDR3 runs 15 residues. This CDR3 is CASSRGSLVPGELFF. The CDR3 nucleotides are TGTGCCAGCAGCCGGGGGAGTCTAGTCCCCGGGGAGCTGTTTTTT.

This clonotype came up many times. V usage is TRBV11-2 and J usage is TRBJ2-2, with unresolved D. The CDR3 consists of 14 residues. V dropped 1 base and J dropped 4 bases, with 7 bases sitting between them. Per the germline V gene, CDR1 is SGHAT and CDR2 is FQNNGV. CDR3 sequence reads: CASSLGWGTGELFF. CDR3 DNA sequence: TGTGCCAGCAGCTTAGGGTGGGGCACCGGGGAGCTGTTTTTT.

This clonotype was counted many times. This chain links TRBV24-1 with TRBJ2-2; D unresolved. There are 15 residues in the CDR3. Looked up from germline, CDR1 is KGHDR and CDR2 is SFDVKD. V lost 4 bases, J lost 7 bases, and 15 bases lay in between. CDR3 residues: CATSDPLSRHGELFF. CDR3 nucleotide sequence: TGTGCCACCAGTGACCCCCTGAGTAGGCACGGGGAGCTGTTTTTT.

This clonotype was observed many times. This chain links TRBV30 with TRBJ1-5; D might be TRBD1 (5 bases). The V end was cut by 0 bases, the J end by 1 base, with 7 bases between. Germline values: CDR1 GTSNPN, CDR2 SVGIG (reference sequence). The CDR3 is made up of 14 amino acids. CDR3 nucleotide sequence: TGTGCCTGGAGTGTGGGGGTGAGCAATCAGCCCCAGCATTTT. Translation: CAWSVGVSNQPQHF.

The J gene is TRBJ2-5, the V gene TRBV11-3; tentative D call: TRBD2 (6 bases). CDR1 SGHNT and CDR2 YENEEA come from the germline V gene. The CDR3 totals 16 residues. The V gene lost 1 base and the J gene lost 2 bases, with 14 bases spanning the gap. Here the CDR3 reads CASSLVPSVIQETQYF. The CDR3, as DNA: TGTGCCAGCAGCTTAGTTCCTAGCGTGATACAAGAGACCCAGTACTTC.

Many counts were recorded for this clonotype. The chain uses TRBV11-2 and TRBJ2-5; D is unclear. There are 16 residues in the CDR3. CDR1 is SGHAT and CDR2 is FQNNGV in the germline V gene. V was pared by 6 bases and J by 3 bases, with 20 bases between. The CDR3 spells CASSYRLDRSKETQYF. The CDR3 nucleotides read TGTGCCAGCAGTTATCGGTTGGACCGGTCCAAAGAGACCCAGTACTTC. Looking up the rest from reference TRBV11-2 and TRBJ2-5 gives the full variable domain: EAGVAQSPRYKIIEKRQSVAFWCNPISGHATLYWYQQILGQGPKLLIQFQNNGVVDDSQLPKDRFSAERLKGVDSTLKIQPAKLEDSAVYLCASSYRLDRSKETQYFGPGTRLLVL.

This clonotype was observed many times. The rearrangement uses TRBV27 and TRBJ1-1; TRBD1 is a possible D gene (5 bases). Germline V lookup: CDR1 MNHEY, CDR2 SMNVEV (reference sequence). Between the trimmed V and J ends, which lost 4 bases and 1 base, there was a span of 10 bases. The CDR3 runs to 14 residues. The CDR3 protein is CASSYTDRNTEAFF. Here the CDR3 DNA reads TGTGCCAGCAGTTACACCGACAGGAACACTGAAGCTTTCTTT.

The genes are TRBV6-5 and TRBJ2-2, with D maybe TRBD1 (5 bases). Looked up from germline, CDR1 is MNHEY and CDR2 is SVGAGI. Trimming stripped 5 bases from V and 0 bases from J, with 7 bases between. The CDR3 spans 14 residues. The CDR3 DNA reads TGTGCCAGCAGTCAGGACACGAACACCGGGGAGCTGTTTTTT. Translating gives CASSQDTNTGELFF.

Ten or more counts support this clonotype. The chain links TRBV28 to TRBJ1-5, with D possibly TRBD1 on 6 matching bases. This CDR3 region has 16 residues. Germline V gene lookup returns CDR1 MDHEN and CDR2 SYDVKM. Trimming took 7 bases from V and 7 from J, leaving 23 bases between them. CDR3: CASTSLGVGGRQPQHF. The CDR3 DNA sequence: TGTGCCAGCACCTCCTTAGGCGTGGGGGGCAGACAGCCCCAGCATTTT.

The rearrangement links TRBV6-5 to TRBJ2-7; D is possibly TRBD1 or TRBD2 (5 bases each). Germline CDR1 is MNHEY and CDR2 is SVGAGI. V was cut by 0 bases and J by 2 bases, with 11 bases left in between. The CDR3 loop spans 15 amino acids. This CDR3 is CASSYSIRGAYEQYF. CDR3 nucleotide sequence: TGTGCCAGCAGTTACTCGATCCGGGGCGCCTACGAGCAGTACTTC.

This clonotype was seen ten or more times. V and J are TRBV6-1 and TRBJ1-6, with TRBD1 as a possible D gene (6 bases). Per the germline V gene, CDR1 is MNHNS and CDR2 is SASEGT. The CDR3 spans 16 residues. The V gene lost 5 bases and the J gene lost 8 bases, with 19 bases spanning the gap. CDR3 sequence reads: CASSTPWGARDSPLHF. CDR3 coding DNA: TGTGCCAGCAGTACCCCCTGGGGGGCTAGGGATTCACCCCTCCACTTT.